This T cell receptor (beta chain) emerged from a study of blood T cell repertoires in COVID-19. Study in general: Samples representing acute and convalescent COVID-19 were sourced from the United States, Italy and Spain. In each case, the material was cDNA or gDNA derived from T cells, B-cell-depleted T cells, or PBMCs.

The CDR3 totals 11 residues. CDR1 and CDR2 (germline): SGHVS, FQNEAQ. Trimming stripped 6 bases from V and 3 bases from J, with 6 bases between. Authors' data handling: Reference gene primer amplification yielded estimated nucleated cell counts. Assay: immunoSEQ multiplex PCR; the TCRdb copy retains only in-frame clones and omits some. That table is the source of V, J and clone size, and D and trimming were worked out from the DNA. The data hold over 150,000 clones, with approximately 81% observed a single time. The chain uses TRBV7-8 and TRBJ2-7; D is unclear. The sample taken for sequencing was peripheral blood. The TCR sequence derives from a man aged 18 to 30 with active or convalescent COVID-19. The CDR3 DNA is TGTGCCAGCAGTTCAAACTACGAGCAGTACTTC. Translating it yields CASSSNYEQYF. The entire variable domain, with the rest obtained from reference TRBV7-8 and TRBJ2-7, is as follows: GAGVSQSPRYKVAKRGQDVALRCDPISGHVSLFWYQQALGQGPEFLTYFQNEAQLDKSGLPSDRFFAERPEGSVSTLKIQRTQQEDSAVYLCASSSNYEQYFGPGTRLTVT.